The next 20 T cell receptor beta chains were all read from a single sample in a study of T cell repertoires in cytomegalovirus infection. TCRdb fed the reads into MiXCR, producing one record per CDR3 protein. The table includes some 220,000 distinct CDR3 sequences, about 5.9% detected once. What was sequenced was PBMCs. The receptors shown here come from a human donor in good health (CMV status not recorded). Some clones in this sample may be carry-over from other donors' samples.

The chain's CDR3 is CASSDITFRGTGRYEQYF. The CDR3 bases are TGTGCCAGCAGTGACATCACCTTCAGGGGTACAGGTCGGTACGAGCAGTACTTC. V usage is TRBV2 and J usage is TRBJ2-7; tentatively, D is TRBD1 (6 bases). V was pared by 3 bases and J by 4 bases, with 25 bases between. The CDR3 is 18 residues long. In germline, CDR1 is SNHLY, CDR2 FYNNEI.

The sample holds many counts of this clonotype. The chain recombines TRBV7-3 with TRBJ2-7; 8 bases align to TRBD1. The CDR3 has 14 amino acids. J was trimmed by 7 bases and V by 6 bases; bases with no gene match: 11. Germline CDR1 reads SGHTA; CDR2 reads FQGTGA. The CDR3 protein is CASSLQGATGEQYF. DNA for the CDR3: TGTGCCAGCAGTCTTCAGGGGGCCACCGGGGAGCAGTACTTC.

This clonotype was counted between two and nine times. The junction shows a germline mismatch at one end, possibly a read error. The chain carries TRBV20-1 and TRBJ2-3; the match to TRBD2 covers 10 bases. The germline V gene has CDR1 DFQATT and CDR2 SNEGSKA (reference sequence). The CDR3 length is 16 residues. CDR3 in DNA: TGCAGTGCTGGAGAGTTACTAGCGGGGAACACAGATACGCAGTATTTT. Residues: CSAGELLAGNTDTQYF.

This clonotype was seen repeatedly, ten times or more. The CDR3 nucleotides are TGTGCCAGCAGCATTACAGAATTCTATGGCTACACCTTC. Protein: CASSITEFYGYTF. The rearrangement links TRBV7-2 to TRBJ1-2, with D unresolved. The CDR3 totals 13 residues. CDR1 is SGHTA, CDR2 FQGNSA, per germline. The V end lost 5 bases, the J end lost 4 bases, and 11 bases lay between the germline ends.

This clonotype was observed at least ten times. The gene calls are TRBV6-4 and TRBJ2-6, with TRBD1 as a possible D gene (6 bases). The V end was cut by 3 bases, the J end by 0 bases, with 9 bases between. CDR1 and CDR2 (germline): MRHNA, SNTAGT. The length of the CDR3 is 16 residues. The chain's CDR3 is CASSEEGGSGANVLTF. Written as DNA, the CDR3 is TGTGCCAGCAGTGAAGAAGGGGGCTCTGGGGCCAACGTCCTGACTTTC.

Points on this clonotype: At one end the junction does not follow the germline gene, possibly because of a read error. V is TRBV18 and J is TRBJ2-5; 11 nucleotides align to TRBD2. The CDR3 has 16 residues. The germline gives CDR1 KGHSH, CDR2 LQKENI. The CDR3 DNA reads TGTGCCAGCTCACCTCTAGCGGGGGGCATCCAAGAGATCCAGTACTTC. Protein sequence: CASSPLAGGIQEIQYF.

This clonotype was seen many times. The chain joins TRBV5-6 to TRBJ1-4; weak D call: TRBD1 (5 bases). The CDR3 extends over 15 amino acids. CDR1 SGHDT and CDR2 YYEEEE come from the germline V gene. The V and J ends lost 4 bases and 4 bases respectively, with 14 bases between them. CDR3 coding DNA: TGTGCCAGCAGCCACCGGGTGAGGGGTAATGAAAAACTGTTTTTT. Residues: CASSHRVRGNEKLFF. The full variable domain, rest sourced from reference TRBV5-6 and TRBJ1-4, is DAGVTQSPTHLIKTRGQQVTLRCSPKSGHDTVSWYQQALGQGPQFIFQYYEEEERQRGNFPDRFSGHQFPNYSSELNVNALLLGDSALYLCASSHRVRGNEKLFFGSGTQLSVL.

This clonotype was detected many times. V gene TRBV7-2 combines with J gene TRBJ2-7; TRBD2 is a possible D gene (7 bases). The V and J ends lost 7 bases and 5 bases respectively, with 18 bases between them. CDR1 is SGHTA, CDR2 FQGNSA, per germline. The CDR3 has 14 amino acids. CDR3 sequence: CASNPGAGRNEQYF. The CDR3 nucleotides are TGTGCCAGCAACCCGGGGGCCGGGAGGAACGAGCAGTACTTC.

This clonotype came up many times. V usage is TRBV6-2 or TRBV6-3 and J usage is TRBJ1-5; a weak D match, TRBD1 (5 bases). Germline V gene data show CDR1 as MNHEY and CDR2 as SVGEGT. The CDR3 length is 18 residues. The V and J ends lost 2 bases and 0 bases respectively, with 17 bases between them. CDR3 protein: CASSYQNRGPYSNQPQHF. The CDR3 bases are TGTGCCAGCAGTTACCAAAATCGGGGCCCTTATAGCAATCAGCCCCAGCATTTT.

This clonotype was found many times. This chain joins TRBV20-1 and TRBJ1-5, with unresolved D. The germline gives CDR1 DFQATT, CDR2 SNEGSKA (reference sequence). This CDR3 has 16 amino acids. The V end lost 1 base, the J end lost 0 bases, and 13 bases lay between the germline ends. The CDR3: CSARVPGIYSNQPQHF. As DNA, the CDR3 is TGCAGTGCTAGAGTTCCCGGGATTTATAGCAATCAGCCCCAGCATTTT.

This clonotype was found many times. V is TRBV7-2 and J is TRBJ2-2, with D maybe TRBD1 (6 bases). V was trimmed by 5 bases and J by 4 bases, leaving 11 bases between them. Per germline, CDR1 SGHTA and CDR2 FQGNSA. The CDR3 totals 14 residues. The CDR3 nucleotides read TGTGCCAGCAGCCTTAGACAGGCCACCGGGGAGCTGTTTTTT. Translation gives CASSLRQATGELFF.

This clonotype came up a few times. The V call is TRBV3-1, the J call TRBJ2-3, with D perhaps assigned TRBD1 or TRBD2 (5 bases each). Germline V gene data show CDR1 as LGHDT and CDR2 as YNNKEL (reference sequence). Trimming took off 2 bases at V and 2 bases at J, with 8 bases between the two ends. The CDR3 has 14 residues. In DNA, the CDR3 is TGTGCCAGCAGCCAATGGGGGACCACAGATACGCAGTATTTT. This gives the protein CASSQWGTTDTQYF.

Ten or more counts support this clonotype. V is TRBV19 and J is TRBJ2-2; 9 bases match TRBD1. Germline CDR1 is LNHDA and CDR2 is SQIVND (reference sequence). V trimming: 4 bases; J trimming: 3 bases; junction bases outside the gene matches: 9. This CDR3 has 17 amino acids. The CDR3 reads CASSNPRDREYTGELFF. The DNA of the CDR3 is TGTGCCAGTAGTAACCCCCGGGACAGGGAATACACCGGGGAGCTGTTTTTT.

This clonotype was counted many times. The chain carries TRBV20-1 and TRBJ1-3, with 7 bases matching TRBD1. The CDR3 length is 15 residues. The germline gives CDR1 DFQATT, CDR2 SNEGSKA (reference sequence). Unmatched junction bases numbered 7, after V lost 2 bases and J lost 3 bases. CDR3 nucleotide sequence: TGCAGTGCTAGAAGAGGGGGCGAAGGTGGAAACACCATATATTTT. This codes for CSARRGGEGGNTIYF.

This clonotype was observed at least ten times. The genes are TRBV7-2 and TRBJ1-5; D unresolved. Trimming pared 5 bases from V and 6 bases from J, leaving 23 bases between. Germline V gene data show CDR1 as SGHTA and CDR2 as FQGNSA. The length of the CDR3 is 17 residues. For the CDR3, the DNA is TGTGCCAGCAGCCAAAACCCCTGGAAGGTTTTGGGTCAGCCCCAGCATTTT. Protein product: CASSQNPWKVLGQPQHF.

This clonotype was seen ten or more times. The genes are TRBV19 and TRBJ1-1, with D possibly being TRBD1 (6 bases). Trimming pared 4 bases from V and 0 bases from J, leaving 21 bases between. Germline CDR1 reads LNHDA; CDR2 reads SQIVND (reference sequence). CDR3 length equals 18 residues. CDR3 loop: CASSKGYGGGYLNTEAFF. In DNA form, the CDR3 reads TGTGCCAGTAGTAAAGGTTATGGCGGGGGCTATCTGAACACTGAAGCTTTCTTT.

This clonotype occurred many times. This chain uses TRBV6-5 with TRBJ2-1; the match to TRBD2 covers 11 bases. Germline trimming cut 5 bases from V and 0 bases from J; bases unmatched to any gene: 6. Per the germline V gene, CDR1 is MNHEY and CDR2 is SVGAGI. CDR3 length equals 17 residues. For the CDR3, the DNA is TGTGCCAGCAGTGGTACTAGCGGGGGTCGCTCCTACAATGAGCAGTTCTTC. Protein product: CASSGTSGGRSYNEQFF.

This clonotype was counted at least ten times. The chain uses TRBV7-9 and TRBJ1-1; no reliable D call. Trimming cost V 2 bases and J 4 bases, with 8 bases left between them. Germline V lookup: CDR1 SEHNR, CDR2 FQNEAQ (reference sequence). This CDR3 region has 13 residues. CDR3 loop: CASSLSLGTEAFF. DNA of the CDR3: TGTGCCAGCAGCTTAAGCCTGGGCACTGAAGCTTTCTTT.

This clonotype was counted at least ten times. This chain links TRBV29-1 with TRBJ2-3; D gene ambiguous. The CDR3 is made up of 10 amino acids. Germline CDR1 and CDR2: SQVTM and ANQGSEA. Trimming pared 6 bases from V and 1 base from J, leaving 2 bases between. The CDR3 region has the DNA TGCAGCGTCGGCACAGATACGCAGTATTTT. Protein: CSVGTDTQYF.

This clonotype occurred many times. The chain combines TRBV10-3 with TRBJ2-1; TRBD2 aligns across 10 bases. Per germline, CDR1 ENHRY and CDR2 SYGVKD. This CDR3 has 15 amino acids. The V and J ends lost 6 bases and 7 bases, in that order; junction bases with no gene match: 9. CDR3 region: CAIRRSGGGENEQFF. The CDR3 nucleotides read TGTGCCATCAGGAGAAGCGGGGGGGGTGAAAATGAGCAGTTCTTC.